The present TCR beta chain was sequenced within a study of graft-versus-host responses after intestinal transplantation. Data came from immunoSEQ multiplex PCR; TCRdb stores just in-frame clones and leaves some out. The profile shows under 75,000 clones, about 90% of them singletons. Looked up from germline, CDR1 is SGHVS and CDR2 is FNYEAQ. The CDR3 loop spans 17 amino acids. J was trimmed by 6 bases and V by 1 base; bases with no gene match: 15. On this clone: What it binds is unknown.

Study observations and caveats: Recipient bone marrow held GvH clones, some seen earlier in ileum or blood.

Sequencing was performed on unstimulated CD8+ T cells sorted from spleen or lymph node cells, taken before transplant. The sequence derives from a human donor who was the organ donor for an intestinal transplant. The genes are TRBV7-6 and TRBJ2-7; 7 positions match TRBD2. The CDR3 spells CASSLVSWGGSFAEQYV. Here the CDR3 DNA reads TGTGCCAGCAGCTTAGTGTCTTGGGGGGGGTCGTTCGCCGAGCAGTACGTC.